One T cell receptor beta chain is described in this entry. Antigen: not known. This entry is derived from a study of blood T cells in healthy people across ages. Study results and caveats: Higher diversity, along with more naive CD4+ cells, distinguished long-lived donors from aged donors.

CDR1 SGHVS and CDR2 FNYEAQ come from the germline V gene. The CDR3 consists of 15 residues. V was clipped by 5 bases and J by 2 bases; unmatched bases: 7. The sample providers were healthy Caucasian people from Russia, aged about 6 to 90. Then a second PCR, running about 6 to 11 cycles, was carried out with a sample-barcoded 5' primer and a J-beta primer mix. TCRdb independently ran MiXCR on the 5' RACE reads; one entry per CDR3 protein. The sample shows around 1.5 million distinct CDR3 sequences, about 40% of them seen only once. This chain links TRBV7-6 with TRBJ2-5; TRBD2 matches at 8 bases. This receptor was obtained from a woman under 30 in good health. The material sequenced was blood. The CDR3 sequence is CASSDIAGRQETQYF. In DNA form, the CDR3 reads TGTGCCAGCAGCGACATAGCGGGGAGACAAGAGACCCAGTACTTC.